The present TCR beta chain was sequenced within a study of cytomegalovirus exposure and HLA in healthy donors. Repertoires were generated with immunoSEQ multiplex PCR, while TCRdb's copy carries only in-frame clones and drops some. Of approximately 220,000 clones in the sample, 80% to 85% were seen once. Sequencing input: PBMCs. The TCR comes from a woman in her twenties or thirties in good health and CMV-seropositive.

This CDR3 is CASSPGQGANYGYTF. The CDR3 DNA reads as TGTGCCAGCAGTCCAGGACAGGGAGCTAACTATGGCTACACCTTC. The chain is built from TRBV27 and TRBJ1-2; 8 nucleotides match TRBD1. The V gene end was trimmed by 5 bases and the J gene end by 0 bases; junction bases not matched to a gene: 5. Germline-derived CDR1 and CDR2 are MNHEY and SMNVEV (reference sequence). The CDR3 has 15 residues.